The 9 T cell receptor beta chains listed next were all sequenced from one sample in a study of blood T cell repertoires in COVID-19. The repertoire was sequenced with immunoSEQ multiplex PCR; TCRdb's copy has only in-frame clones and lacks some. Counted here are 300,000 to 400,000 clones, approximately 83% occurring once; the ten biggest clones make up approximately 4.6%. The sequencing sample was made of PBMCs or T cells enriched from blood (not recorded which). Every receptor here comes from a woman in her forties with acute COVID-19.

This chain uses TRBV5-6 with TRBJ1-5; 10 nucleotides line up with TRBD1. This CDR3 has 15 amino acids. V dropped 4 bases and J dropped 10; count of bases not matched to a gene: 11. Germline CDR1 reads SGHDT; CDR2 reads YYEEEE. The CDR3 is CASSATGTGATPQHF. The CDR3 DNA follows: TGTGCCAGCAGCGCAACCGGGACAGGGGCTACACCCCAGCATTTT.

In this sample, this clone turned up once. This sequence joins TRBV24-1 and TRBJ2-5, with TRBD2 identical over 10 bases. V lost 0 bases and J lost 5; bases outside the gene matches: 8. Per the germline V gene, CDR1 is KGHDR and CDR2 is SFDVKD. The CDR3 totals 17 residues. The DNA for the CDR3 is TGTGCCACCAGTGATTTGGGACATAAACTAGCGGGGGAGACCCAGTACTTC. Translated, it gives CATSDLGHKLAGETQYF.

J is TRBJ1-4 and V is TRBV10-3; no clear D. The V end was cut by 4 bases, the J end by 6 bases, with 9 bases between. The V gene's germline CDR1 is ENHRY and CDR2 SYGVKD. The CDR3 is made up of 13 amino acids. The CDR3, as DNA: TGTGCCATCAGTGCGCGGAGAGATGAAAAACTGTTTTTT. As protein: CAISARRDEKLFF.

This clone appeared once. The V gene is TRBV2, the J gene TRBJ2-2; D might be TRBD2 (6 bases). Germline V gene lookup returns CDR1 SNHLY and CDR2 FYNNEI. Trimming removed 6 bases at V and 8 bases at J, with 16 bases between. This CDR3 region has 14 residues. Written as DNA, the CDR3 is TGTGCCAGCAGGGGGGACGGACTACCTGGGGAGCTGTTTTTT. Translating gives CASRGDGLPGELFF.

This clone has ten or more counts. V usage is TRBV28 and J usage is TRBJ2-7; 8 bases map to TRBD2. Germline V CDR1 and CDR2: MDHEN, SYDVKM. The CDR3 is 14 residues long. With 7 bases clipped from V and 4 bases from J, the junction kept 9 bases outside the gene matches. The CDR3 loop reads CASTSAGAGYEQYF. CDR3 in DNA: TGTGCCAGCACCTCAGCGGGAGCAGGGTACGAGCAGTACTTC.

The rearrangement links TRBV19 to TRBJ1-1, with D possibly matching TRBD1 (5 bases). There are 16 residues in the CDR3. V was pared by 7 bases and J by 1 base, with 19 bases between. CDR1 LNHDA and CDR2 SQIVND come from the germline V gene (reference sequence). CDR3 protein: CASMFRGSKWNTEAFF. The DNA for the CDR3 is TGTGCCAGTATGTTCCGGGGGTCTAAGTGGAACACTGAAGCTTTCTTT. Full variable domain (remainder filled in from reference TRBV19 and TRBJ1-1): DGGITQSPKYLFRKEGQNVTLSCEQNLNHDAMYWYRQDPGQGLRLIYYSQIVNDFQKGDIAEGYSVSREKKESFPLTVTSAQKNPTAFYLCASMFRGSKWNTEAFFGQGTRLTVV.

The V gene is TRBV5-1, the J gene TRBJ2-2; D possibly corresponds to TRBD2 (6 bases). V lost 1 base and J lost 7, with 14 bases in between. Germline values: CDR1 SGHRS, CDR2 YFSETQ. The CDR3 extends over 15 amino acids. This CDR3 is CASSLLGPGSGELFF. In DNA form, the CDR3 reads TGCGCCAGCAGCTTGCTAGGACCCGGGAGCGGGGAGCTGTTTTTT.

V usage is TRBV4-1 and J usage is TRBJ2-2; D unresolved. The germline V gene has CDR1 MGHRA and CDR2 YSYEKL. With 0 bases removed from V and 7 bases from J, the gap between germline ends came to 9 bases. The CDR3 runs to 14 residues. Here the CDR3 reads CASSQEAPGGELFF. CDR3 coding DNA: TGCGCCAGCAGCCAAGAGGCCCCTGGCGGGGAGCTGTTTTTT.

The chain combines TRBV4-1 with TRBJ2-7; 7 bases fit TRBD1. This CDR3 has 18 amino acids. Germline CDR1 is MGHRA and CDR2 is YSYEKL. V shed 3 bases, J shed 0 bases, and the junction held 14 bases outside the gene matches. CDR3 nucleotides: TGCGCCAGCAGCCATGGTCCCCCCGGGACAGAAAGCTCCTACGAGCAGTACTTC. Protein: CASSHGPPGTESSYEQYF.